The source of this T cell receptor (beta chain) is a study of technical replicates of blood from several donors. CDR1 and CDR2 from the germline V gene are SGHDT and YYEEEE. The CDR3 runs to 16 residues. V lost 0 bases and J 2 bases, leaving 13 bases between the germline ends. Here immunoSEQ multiplex PCR was the method, and the copy in TCRdb shows in-frame clones only, minus some. This table holds about 53,000 clones, around 83% found once. The chain joins TRBV5-6 to TRBJ2-3, with TRBD2 as a possible D gene (5 bases). The receptor comes from a human donor in good health. Some clones in this sample may be carry-over from other donors' samples. The sequencing input was PBMCs. The CDR3 protein is CASSLGVSRVTDTQYF. CDR3 in DNA: TGTGCCAGCAGCTTGGGCGTCTCGCGGGTCACAGATACGCAGTATTTT.